A single sample is the source of the 30 T cell receptor beta chains below, sequenced in a study of control samples from healthy donors and cancer patients. Assay used: immunoSEQ multiplex PCR; TCRdb lists only in-frame clones, some missing. The sample lists around 90,000 clones; roughly 84% were seen once. The sample taken for sequencing was blood. Source of these receptors: a woman in her 40s in good health.

This chain uses TRBV5-5 with TRBJ2-3; 7 nucleotides agree with TRBD1. The CDR3 loop spans 15 amino acids. Germline V CDR1 and CDR2: SGHKS, YYEKEE (reference sequence). The J segment lost 1 base and the V segment lost 4 bases, leaving 6 bases of the junction unmatched. The CDR3 reads CASSPTGVRTDTQYF. Written as DNA, the CDR3 is TGTGCCAGCAGCCCTACAGGGGTCCGCACAGATACGCAGTATTTT.

The chain employs TRBV28 and TRBJ1-1, with no clear D. Germline V lookup: CDR1 MDHEN, CDR2 SYDVKM. The CDR3 covers 14 residues. V lost 0 bases to trimming and J lost 1 base, with 6 bases between them. The CDR3 loop is CASSLWPGNTEAFF. For the CDR3, the DNA is TGTGCCAGCAGTTTATGGCCTGGGAACACTGAAGCTTTCTTT.

This chain uses TRBV29-1 with TRBJ1-2, with a possible D match to TRBD1 (5 bases). Deletions cut 0 bases from V and 2 bases from J, with 10 bases between. The CDR3 contains 14 residues. Germline CDR1 SQVTM, CDR2 ANQGSEA. The CDR3 coding sequence is TGCAGCGTTGAAGATCGGGGCAGGAACTATGGCTACACCTTC. As protein: CSVEDRGRNYGYTF.

The chain joins TRBV4-3 to TRBJ1-1, with D possibly being TRBD1 (5 bases). Germline CDR1 LGHNA, CDR2 YSLEER. This CDR3 region has 13 residues. V lost 1 base, J lost 4 bases, and 7 bases lay in between. CDR3 region: CASSQVRGTEAFF. The CDR3 region has the DNA TGCGCCAGCAGCCAAGTAAGGGGCACTGAAGCTTTCTTT.

This clone has only a few counts. The rearrangement uses TRBV5-4 and TRBJ1-1; D is ambiguous. The V end was cut by 4 bases, the J end by 0 bases, with 13 bases between. This CDR3 has 15 residues. Germline CDR1 reads SGHNT; CDR2 reads YYREEE (reference sequence). CDR3: CASSPQGRLNTEAFF. The CDR3 DNA sequence: TGTGCCAGCAGCCCGCAAGGGCGGTTGAACACTGAAGCTTTCTTT.

V and J are TRBV29-1 and TRBJ1-1, with D possibly being TRBD1 (5 bases). CDR1 SQVTM and CDR2 ANQGSEA come from the germline V gene. The CDR3 length is 14 residues. Trimming left V 6 bases short and J 4 bases short, with 18 bases between. Written as DNA, the CDR3 is TGCAGCGTCCGAAAGGACGGGGGAAGCACTGAAGCTTTCTTT. As protein: CSVRKDGGSTEAFF.

CDR3 nucleotide sequence: TGTGCCAGCAGCTCTACCGACAACAGGGGACCTAACACTGAAGCTTTCTTT. This sequence encodes CASSSTDNRGPNTEAFF. The chain recombines TRBV13 with TRBJ1-1, with 7 positions matching TRBD1. Germline trimming cut 4 bases from V and 2 bases from J; bases unmatched to any gene: 13. Germline values: CDR1 PRHDT, CDR2 FYEKMQ (reference sequence). The CDR3 length is 17 residues.

The chain employs TRBV30 and TRBJ1-2, with D unclear. V shed 1 base and J shed 2 bases, with 8 bases lying between them. Germline lookup yields CDR1 GTSNPN and CDR2 SVGIG (reference sequence). CDR3 size: 13 residues. CDR3 protein: CAWSADSNYGYTF. In nucleotides, the CDR3 is TGTGCCTGGAGTGCGGATTCAAACTATGGCTACACCTTC.

The CDR3 here is CASSRAGRGGQETQYF. The CDR3 region has the DNA TGTGCCAGCAGCCGCGCTGGGCGGGGGGGGCAAGAGACCCAGTACTTC. V gene TRBV7-2 combines with J gene TRBJ2-5; 9 bases are a match to TRBD2. Losses at the gene ends were 5 bases for V and 2 bases for J; bases not matched to a gene: 9. The germline gives CDR1 SGHTA, CDR2 FQGNSA. CDR3 length: 16 residues.

V usage is TRBV5-5 and J usage is TRBJ1-1, with D possibly being TRBD1 (6 bases). Trimming removed 3 bases at V and 4 bases at J, with 22 bases between. The CDR3 runs 17 residues. Per germline, CDR1 SGHKS and CDR2 YYEKEE (reference sequence). The CDR3 here is CASSSRELQGRSTEAFF. Here the CDR3 DNA reads TGTGCCAGCAGCTCGAGAGAGTTACAGGGTAGGTCCACTGAAGCTTTCTTT.

This clone was observed once. The V and J genes are TRBV5-1 and TRBJ1-2; no definite D call. Deletions cut 4 bases from V and 7 bases from J, with 11 bases between. This CDR3 is 12 amino acids long. Germline V gene data show CDR1 as SGHRS and CDR2 as YFSETQ. In nucleotides, the CDR3 is TGCGCCAGCAGCAACGTAGGTGCTGGCTACACCTTC. Translated, it gives CASSNVGAGYTF.

The V call is TRBV7-9, the J call TRBJ1-1; 8 bases agree with TRBD1. V trimming: 11 bases; J trimming: 1 base; junction bases outside the gene matches: 6. This CDR3 contains 13 residues. Germline V gene sequence: CDR1 SEHNR, CDR2 FQNEAQ (reference sequence). The CDR3 nucleotides read TGTGCCGAGGCAGGGGGCGAGAACACTGAAGCTTTCTTT. As protein: CAEAGGENTEAFF.

The J gene is TRBJ2-5, the V gene TRBV7-9; possible D gene TRBD2, 5 bases. Trimming stripped 6 bases from V and 5 bases from J, with 16 bases between. Germline loops: CDR1 SEHNR, CDR2 FQNEAQ (reference sequence). The CDR3 is made up of 14 amino acids. CDR3 sequence: CASSRGLLGETQYF. CDR3 coding DNA: TGTGCCAGCAGTCGCGGACTTTTGGGGGAGACCCAGTACTTC.

The V call is TRBV5-1, the J call TRBJ2-7, with 7 positions matching TRBD2. This CDR3 spans 16 amino acids. Losses at the gene ends were 0 bases for V and 0 bases for J; bases not matched to a gene: 6. Germline V gives CDR1 SGHRS, CDR2 YFSETQ. For the CDR3, the DNA is TGCGCCAGCAGCTTGGGTTGGGGAGGGAGCTCCTACGAGCAGTACTTC. It encodes CASSLGWGGSSYEQYF.

CDR3 coding DNA: TGTGCCACCAGCTCCGGGTCTAGCGGGATAGGAGATACGCAGTATTTT. This encodes CATSSGSSGIGDTQYF. V is TRBV15 and J is TRBJ2-3, with TRBD2 identical over 9 bases. The CDR3 sequence is 16 residues long. The germline CDR1 and CDR2 sequences are LNHNV and YYDKDF (reference sequence). With 5 bases clipped from V and 5 bases from J, the junction kept 11 bases outside the gene matches. Complete variable domain (other parts from reference TRBV15 and TRBJ2-3): DAMVIQNPRYQVTQFGKPVTLSCSQTLNHNVMYWYQQKSSQAPKLLFHYYDKDFNNEADTPDNFQSRRPNTSFCFLDIRSPGLGDTAMYLCATSSGSSGIGDTQYFGPGTRLTVL.

The chain carries TRBV10-1 and TRBJ2-3; a weak D match, TRBD2 (6 bases). V dropped 3 bases and J dropped 9 bases, with 16 bases sitting between them. The CDR3 runs 14 residues. CDR1 and CDR2 (germline): WNHNN, SYGVQD (reference sequence). For the CDR3, the DNA is TGCGCCAGCAGTGACTCCCGGGGGACGAGGACGCAGTATTTT. Its protein product is CASSDSRGTRTQYF.

The chain links TRBV4-3 to TRBJ1-3; D not certain. There are 15 residues in the CDR3. V was cut by 0 bases and J by 2 bases, with 8 bases left in between. CDR1 is LGHNA, CDR2 YSLEER, per germline. The CDR3 here is CASSQDRNPGNTIYF. The CDR3 nucleotides are TGCGCCAGCAGCCAAGATAGGAACCCTGGAAACACCATATATTTT.

This chain connects TRBV7-2 to TRBJ1-6; D ambiguous. V was pared by 5 bases and J by 7 bases, with 27 bases between. This CDR3 is built from 19 residues. Per germline, CDR1 SGHTA and CDR2 FQGNSA. CDR3 loop: CASSLRTGASPLRNSPLHF. The DNA of the CDR3 is TGTGCCAGCAGCCTTCGGACCGGAGCCTCACCCTTACGCAATTCACCCCTCCACTTT.

This chain links TRBV7-8 with TRBJ2-6; D is uncertain. Germline CDR1 is SGHVS and CDR2 is FQNEAQ. V gave up 5 bases and J gave up 2 bases, with 10 bases separating them. The CDR3 runs 15 residues. DNA for the CDR3: TGTGCCAGCAGCCAAAGGGTTACTGGGGCCAACGTCCTGACTTTC. Translating gives CASSQRVTGANVLTF.

This chain links TRBV19 with TRBJ2-3; 7 bases align to TRBD1. CDR1 is LNHDA, CDR2 SQIVND, per germline (reference sequence). J gave up 4 bases and V 5 bases, and 6 bases lay outside the gene matches. There are 14 residues in the CDR3. The CDR3: CASSLQGSADTQYF. CDR3 bases: TGTGCCAGTAGTTTACAGGGGTCCGCAGATACGCAGTATTTT.

The J gene is TRBJ2-1, the V gene TRBV30; TRBD2 is a possible D gene (7 bases). The CDR3 runs 17 residues. Germline assignment: CDR1 GTSNPN and CDR2 SVGIG (reference sequence). The V end was cut by 3 bases, the J end by 0 bases, with 18 bases between. The CDR3 bases are TGTGCCTGGAGAGAAGTAGGGGGGGGCAGCTCCTACAATGAGCAGTTCTTC. It translates to CAWREVGGGSSYNEQFF.

CDR3 DNA sequence: TGCGCCAGCAGCCAAGATTGGGGACTAGCGGCGACGGGCGGCACAGATACGCAGTATTTT. This translates into CASSQDWGLAATGGTDTQYF. V usage is TRBV4-3 and J usage is TRBJ2-3; 11 bases align to TRBD2. Looked up from germline, CDR1 is LGHNA and CDR2 is YSLEER. This CDR3 is 20 amino acids long. With V trimmed by 0 bases and J by 1 base, 12 bases remained unmatched.

The chain joins TRBV27 to TRBJ2-3, with TRBD2 matching 10 bases. Germline V lookup: CDR1 MNHEY, CDR2 SMNVEV (reference sequence). Unmatched junction bases numbered 14, after V lost 6 bases and J lost 8 bases. The CDR3 covers 16 residues. CDR3 nucleotide sequence: TGTGCCAGCAGCATAACCATGGCTAGCGGGGGAAGTACGCAGTATTTT. Amino acid sequence: CASSITMASGGSTQYF.

The V call is TRBV10-3, the J call TRBJ2-1; 10 bases line up with TRBD2. The length of the CDR3 is 15 residues. Trimming at V came to 7 bases and at J to 6 bases, leaving 9 bases not matched to a gene. The V gene's germline CDR1 is ENHRY and CDR2 SYGVKD. This CDR3 reads CAITELAGPINEQFF. The CDR3 bases are TGTGCCATCACCGAACTAGCGGGGCCAATCAATGAGCAGTTCTTC.

V usage is TRBV6-2 or TRBV6-3 and J usage is TRBJ2-1, with D tentatively TRBD1 (6 bases). V lost 7 bases to trimming and J lost 8 bases, with 21 bases between them. The CDR3 length is 15 residues. Germline CDR1 reads MNHEY; CDR2 reads SVGEGT. The chain's CDR3 is CASTPGHSFIDEQFF. In DNA form, the CDR3 reads TGTGCCAGCACCCCGGGACATTCGTTTATCGATGAGCAGTTCTTC.

There are a few counts of this clone. The chain carries TRBV4-3 and TRBJ2-3; either TRBD1 or TRBD2 may supply D (5 bases each). V was trimmed by 4 bases and J by 7 bases, leaving 21 bases between them. The germline V gene has CDR1 LGHNA and CDR2 YSLEER. This CDR3 spans 16 amino acids. The CDR3 DNA follows: TGCGCCAGCAGCCTCGGTTTTTTCAGGGAGAGAAATACGCAGTATTTT. Translation gives CASSLGFFRERNTQYF.

This chain uses TRBV18 with TRBJ2-7; 10 bases match TRBD2. CDR1 is KGHSH and CDR2 is LQKENI in the germline V gene. V dropped 2 bases and J dropped 0; count of bases not matched to a gene: 1. The CDR3 spans 15 residues. The CDR3 DNA reads as TGTGCCAGCTCACCAGGACTAGCGGTCTCCTACGAGCAGTACTTC. This translates into CASSPGLAVSYEQYF.

This chain uses TRBV5-6 with TRBJ2-7; TRBD1 might be the D (6 bases). The ends were cut back, 1 base at V and 5 bases at J, with 13 bases in the middle. The length of the CDR3 is 14 residues. The germline V gene has CDR1 SGHDT and CDR2 YYEEEE. The CDR3 region is CASSLQGPWNEQYF. CDR3 coding DNA: TGTGCCAGCAGCTTGCAGGGGCCGTGGAACGAGCAGTACTTC. Full variable domain (rest looked up from reference TRBV5-6 and TRBJ2-7): DAGVTQSPTHLIKTRGQQVTLRCSPKSGHDTVSWYQQALGQGPQFIFQYYEEEERQRGNFPDRFSGHQFPNYSSELNVNALLLGDSALYLCASSLQGPWNEQYFGPGTRLTVT.

This clone was seen a single time. This sequence joins TRBV30 and TRBJ2-1; TRBD2 agrees at 12 bases. In germline, CDR1 is GTSNPN, CDR2 SVGIG (reference sequence). The CDR3 consists of 14 residues. V gave up 2 bases and J gave up 10 bases; unmatched junction bases: 6. The CDR3: CAWSLLAGGMEQFF. The CDR3 DNA is TGTGCCTGGAGTTTACTAGCGGGGGGAATGGAGCAGTTCTTC.

The chain is built from TRBV7-8 and TRBJ2-2; D possibly matches TRBD1 or TRBD2 (5 bases each). V shed 5 bases and J shed 6 bases, with 19 bases lying between them. Germline V gene lookup returns CDR1 SGHVS and CDR2 FQNEAQ. This CDR3 contains 16 residues. CDR3 coding DNA: TGTGCCAGCAGCCCCCACTTTAGCGTGGGGCCCGGGGAGCTGTTTTTT. This codes for CASSPHFSVGPGELFF.